This T cell receptor beta chain appears in the sequencing data of a study of T cell responses to AZD1222 COVID-19 vaccine. TCRdb keeps only in-frame clones here, not all; method: immunoSEQ multiplex PCR. The table shows 120,000 or so clones, with roughly 88% occurring only once. The length of the CDR3 is 16 residues. The trim removed 0 bases at V and 4 bases at J, leaving 7 bases unmatched. CDR1 is MGHRA and CDR2 is YSYEKL in the germline V gene. General study points: Donors skewed white British and female; clonal diversity was possibly underestimated.

This clone came up once. Its antigen is as yet unknown. This material consisted of peripheral blood, taken on day 0 of MenACWY control vaccination. The TCR originated in an adult in good health. This chain joins TRBV4-1 and TRBJ2-7; 9 nucleotides align to TRBD2. The DNA for the CDR3 is TGCGCCAGCAGCCAAGATTCTAGCGGGATAGTTTACGAGCAGTACTTC. Translated: CASSQDSSGIVYEQYF.